This entry is about one TCR beta chain. The antigen remains undetermined. The protocol was immunoSEQ multiplex PCR, while the TCRdb copy is restricted to in-frame clones and leaves out a portion. The table records over 850,000 clones, 70% to 80% of them present only once. This sample was taken from a study of shared clonotypes between healthy human individuals. Study context: CD4 naive and memory got three plates each, CD8 naive two, CD8 memory one.

Notes on the study in general: The rarefaction results pointed to incomplete sorted-subset sequencing despite large depth.

V lost 7 bases to trimming and J lost 6 bases, with 13 bases between them. CDR3 size: 13 residues. Germline loops: CDR1 MDHEN, CDR2 SYDVKM. The chain joins TRBV28 to TRBJ1-5; no firm D call. The sequence was collected from a man in his late teens or twenties in good health. Some clones in this sample may be carry-over from other donors' samples. The material sequenced was memory CD4+ T cells from PBMCs. Subset reported: CD45RA-negative fraction. CDR3 DNA sequence: TGTGCCAGCAATGATCTTTCGGGTCAGCCCCAGCATTTT. Amino acid sequence: CASNDLSGQPQHF.